The clone carrying this TCR beta chain has ten or more counts. Antigen unknown. This entry is derived from a study of T cells in Graves' hyperthyroidism and ophthalmopathy. No ophthalmopathy progression within 18 months constituted stable Graves' hyperthyroidism. Exclusion criteria comprised uncontrolled infection, other autoimmune disease, pregnancy or lactation. It was RNA transcripts that yielded the amplified TCR beta CDR3 regions. The HTBI set primed first-round TCR CDR3 RT-PCR. In TCRdb, the multiplex PCR reads were re-called with MiXCR into one record per CDR3 protein. Altogether a few hundred thousand distinct CDR3 sequences are present, approximately 14% being singletons, with the ten largest covering 7.3%. Study conclusions and caveats: Ophthalmopathy could be told apart from stable hyperthyroidism with a 13 V-J model. Model output signaled ophthalmopathy a median roughly 6 months ahead of onset.

Specimen: blood. The TCR sequence derives from a woman in her 30s with Graves' hyperthyroidism.

CDR3 sequence: CASRGGLAQTYEQYF. DNA of the CDR3: TGCGCCAGCAGGGGGGGACTAGCACAGACCTACGAGCAGTACTTC. The gene calls are TRBV5-1 and TRBJ2-7, with 9 bases identical to TRBD2. V was clipped by 5 bases and J by 2 bases; unmatched bases: 8. The CDR3 extends over 15 amino acids. Germline V lookup: CDR1 SGHRS, CDR2 YFSETQ.